The rows below give T cell receptor beta chains drawn from one sample of a study of blood T cell repertoires in COVID-19. Libraries were prepared by immunoSEQ multiplex PCR; TCRdb keeps only in-frame clonotypes and omits some of them. The sample carries 80,000 to 100,000 clones, about 78% recorded once. The sequencing sample was made of peripheral blood. These receptors were collected from a man aged 45 to 65 who had recovered from COVID-19. The CDR3 runs from the conserved cysteine through the conserved F or W. Each record gives: J gene, V gene, CDR3 length, CDR3 protein.

TRBJ2-1	TRBV7-2	15	CASSITSGGMAEQFF
TRBJ1-2	TRBV5-6	16	CASSRGQRLANYGYTF
TRBJ2-1	TRBV15	17	CATSSATDTISYNEQFF
TRBJ1-3	TRBV9	16	CASSVGGGVFGNTIYF
TRBJ2-7	TRBV19	14	CASSIGTGGYEQYF
TRBJ2-1	TRBV12-3/TRBV12-4	13	CASSLGRSNEQFF
TRBJ2-7	TRBV7-2	15	CASSLGLGGASEQYF
TRBJ1-5	TRBV6-1	15	CASSEVGRYNQPQHF
TRBJ2-1	TRBV14	12	CASSQYYNEQFF
TRBJ2-1	TRBV5-1	17	CASSLSPRGSSYNEQFF
TRBJ2-5	TRBV5-1	16	CASSLGGLAGQETQYF
TRBJ1-3	TRBV4-1	17	CASSQDVGGNSGNTIYF
TRBJ2-7	TRBV5-4	14	CASSLVESSYEQYF
TRBJ1-2	TRBV28	13	CASRRPGGYGYTF
TRBJ2-1	TRBV14	16	CASSQLVGRRNNEQFF
TRBJ2-7	TRBV13	14	CASSLGSIPYEQYF